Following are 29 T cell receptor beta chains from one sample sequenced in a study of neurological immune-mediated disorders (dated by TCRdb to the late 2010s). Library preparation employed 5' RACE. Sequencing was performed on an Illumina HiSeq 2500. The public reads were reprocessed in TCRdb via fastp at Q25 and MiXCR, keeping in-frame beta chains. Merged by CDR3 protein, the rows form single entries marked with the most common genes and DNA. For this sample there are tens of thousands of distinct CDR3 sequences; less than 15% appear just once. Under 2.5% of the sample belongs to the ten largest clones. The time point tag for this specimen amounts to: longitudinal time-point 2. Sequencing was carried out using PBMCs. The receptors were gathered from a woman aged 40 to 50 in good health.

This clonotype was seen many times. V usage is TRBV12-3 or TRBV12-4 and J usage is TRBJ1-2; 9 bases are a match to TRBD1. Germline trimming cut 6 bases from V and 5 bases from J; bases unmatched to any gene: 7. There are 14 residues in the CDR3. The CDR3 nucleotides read TGTGCCAGCAGCTTACAGGGGGCAAGATATGGCTACACCTTC. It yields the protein CASSLQGARYGYTF.

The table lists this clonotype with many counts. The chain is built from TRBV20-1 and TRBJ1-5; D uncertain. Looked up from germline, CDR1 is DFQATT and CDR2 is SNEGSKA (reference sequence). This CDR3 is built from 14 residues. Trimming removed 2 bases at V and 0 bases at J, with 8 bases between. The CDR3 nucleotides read TGCAGTGCTAGATACAGCAATAGCAATCAGCCCCAGCATTTT. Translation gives CSARYSNSNQPQHF.

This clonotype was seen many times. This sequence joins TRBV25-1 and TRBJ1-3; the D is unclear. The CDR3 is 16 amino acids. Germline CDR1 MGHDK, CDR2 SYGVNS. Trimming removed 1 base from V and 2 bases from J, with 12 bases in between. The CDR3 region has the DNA TGTGCCAGCAGTGAATCACGGGGTCAGACTGGAAACACCATATATTTT. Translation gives CASSESRGQTGNTIYF. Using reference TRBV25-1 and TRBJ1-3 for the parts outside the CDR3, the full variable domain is EADIYQTPRYLVIGTGKKITLECSQTMGHDKMYWYQQDPGMELHLIHYSYGVNSTEKGDLSSESTVSRIRTEHFPLTLESARPSHTSQYLCASSESRGQTGNTIYFGEGSWLTVV.

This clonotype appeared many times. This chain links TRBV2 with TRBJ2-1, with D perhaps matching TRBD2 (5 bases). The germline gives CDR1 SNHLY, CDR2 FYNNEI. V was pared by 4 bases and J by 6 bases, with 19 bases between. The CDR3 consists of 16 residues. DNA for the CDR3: TGTGCCAGCAGTGGGAAGGTAGGACTCCTCCTCAATGAGCAGTTCTTC. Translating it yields CASSGKVGLLLNEQFF.

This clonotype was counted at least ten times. The CDR3 region is CASSSDRGGEKLFF. The DNA of the CDR3 is TGTGCCAGCAGTTCTGACAGGGGCGGGGAAAAACTGTTTTTT. V gene TRBV12-3 or TRBV12-4 combines with J gene TRBJ1-4; 8 positions agree with TRBD1. The J segment lost 8 bases and the V segment lost 4 bases, leaving 6 bases of the junction unmatched. CDR3 length: 14 amino acids.

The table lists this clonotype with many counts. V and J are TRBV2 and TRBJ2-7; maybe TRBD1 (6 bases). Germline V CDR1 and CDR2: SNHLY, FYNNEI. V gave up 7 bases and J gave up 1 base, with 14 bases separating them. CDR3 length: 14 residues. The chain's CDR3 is CASKEDSFSYEQYF. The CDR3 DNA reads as TGTGCCAGCAAGGAGGACAGTTTTTCCTACGAGCAGTACTTC.

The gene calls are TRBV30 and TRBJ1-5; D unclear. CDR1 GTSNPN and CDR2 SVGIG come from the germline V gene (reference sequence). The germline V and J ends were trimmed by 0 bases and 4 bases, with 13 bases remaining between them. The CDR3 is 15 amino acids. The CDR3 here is CAWSVNLGENQPQHF. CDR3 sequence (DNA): TGTGCCTGGAGTGTAAATTTGGGAGAAAATCAGCCCCAGCATTTT.

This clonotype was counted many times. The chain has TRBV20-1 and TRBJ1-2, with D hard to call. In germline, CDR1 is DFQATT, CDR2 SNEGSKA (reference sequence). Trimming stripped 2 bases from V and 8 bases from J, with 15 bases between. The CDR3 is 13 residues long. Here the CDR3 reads CSARSPGVRGYTF. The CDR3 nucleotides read TGCAGTGCTAGATCCCCTGGGGTGAGAGGCTACACCTTC.

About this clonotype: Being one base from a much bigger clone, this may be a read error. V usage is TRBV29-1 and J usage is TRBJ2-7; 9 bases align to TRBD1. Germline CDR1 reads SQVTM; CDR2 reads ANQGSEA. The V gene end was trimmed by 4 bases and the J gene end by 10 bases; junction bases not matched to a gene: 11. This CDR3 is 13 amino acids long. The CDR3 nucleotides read TGCAGCGTTGTTGCGGGACAGGGTGGCGACCAGTACTTC. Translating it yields CSVVAGQGGDQYF.

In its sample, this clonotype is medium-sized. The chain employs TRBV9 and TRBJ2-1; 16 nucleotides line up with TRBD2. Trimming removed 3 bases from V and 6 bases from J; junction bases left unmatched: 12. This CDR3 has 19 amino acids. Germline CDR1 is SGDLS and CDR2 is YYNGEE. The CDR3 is CASSGGTSGRAASPNEQFF. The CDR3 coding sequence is TGTGCCAGCAGCGGGGGGACTAGCGGGAGGGCCGCGAGTCCCAATGAGCAGTTCTTC.

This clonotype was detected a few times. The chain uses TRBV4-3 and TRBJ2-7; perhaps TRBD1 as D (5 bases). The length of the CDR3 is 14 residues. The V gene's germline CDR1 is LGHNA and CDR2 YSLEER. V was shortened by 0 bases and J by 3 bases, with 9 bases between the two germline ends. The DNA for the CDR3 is TGCGCCAGCAGCCAAGATCTGGGGCGCTACGAGCAGTACTTC. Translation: CASSQDLGRYEQYF.

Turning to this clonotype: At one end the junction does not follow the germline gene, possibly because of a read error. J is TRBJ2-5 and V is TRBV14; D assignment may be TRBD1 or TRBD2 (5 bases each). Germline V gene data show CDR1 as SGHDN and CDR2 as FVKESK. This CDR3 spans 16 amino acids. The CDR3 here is CVSSQERGVRQETQYF. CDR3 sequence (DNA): TGTGTCAGCAGCCAAGAACGGGGCGTGCGGCAAGAGACCCAGTACTTC.

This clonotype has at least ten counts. CDR3 protein: CASSPDRPTTGELFF. In DNA, the CDR3 is TGCGCCAGCAGCCCCGACAGGCCCACCACCGGGGAGCTGTTTTTT. The chain employs TRBV5-1 and TRBJ2-2; D might be TRBD1 (6 bases). Trimming removed 4 bases at V and 4 bases at J, with 14 bases between. This CDR3 has 15 amino acids. Germline V gene lookup returns CDR1 SGHRS and CDR2 YFSETQ.

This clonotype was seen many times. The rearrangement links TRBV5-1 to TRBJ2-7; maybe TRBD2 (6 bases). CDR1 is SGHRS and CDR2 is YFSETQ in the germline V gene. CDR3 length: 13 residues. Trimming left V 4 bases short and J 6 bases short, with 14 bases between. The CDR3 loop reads CASSPWGTGEQYF. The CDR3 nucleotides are TGCGCCAGCAGCCCCTGGGGGACTGGCGAGCAGTACTTC.

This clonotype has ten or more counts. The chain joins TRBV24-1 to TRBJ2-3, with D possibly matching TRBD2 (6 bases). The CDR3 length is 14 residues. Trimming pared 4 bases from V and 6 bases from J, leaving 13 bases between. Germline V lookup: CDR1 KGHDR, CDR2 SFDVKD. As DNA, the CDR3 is TGTGCCACCAGTGACGGGGACTTGCCCGATACGCAGTATTTT. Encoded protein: CATSDGDLPDTQYF.

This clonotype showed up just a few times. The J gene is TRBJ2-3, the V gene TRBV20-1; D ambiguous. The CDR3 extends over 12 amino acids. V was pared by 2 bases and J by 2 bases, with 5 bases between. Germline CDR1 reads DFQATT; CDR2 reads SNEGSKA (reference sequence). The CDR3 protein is CSARQITDTQYF. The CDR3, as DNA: TGCAGTGCTAGACAGATCACAGATACGCAGTATTTT.

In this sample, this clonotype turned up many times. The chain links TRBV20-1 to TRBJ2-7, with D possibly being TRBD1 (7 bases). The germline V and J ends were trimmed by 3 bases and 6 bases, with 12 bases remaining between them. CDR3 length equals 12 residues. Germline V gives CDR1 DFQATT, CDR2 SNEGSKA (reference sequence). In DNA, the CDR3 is TGCAGTGCTAGTAGACAGGGAGGCGAGCAGTACTTC. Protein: CSASRQGGEQYF.

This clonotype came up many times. The CDR3 is CASTLKGRINYGYTF. CDR3 bases: TGTGCCAGCACCCTAAAGGGGCGGATTAACTATGGCTACACCTTC. V is TRBV13 and J is TRBJ1-2, with D possibly TRBD1 on 5 matching bases. From germline, CDR1 is PRHDT and CDR2 FYEKMQ (reference sequence). This CDR3 contains 15 residues. V lost 7 bases and J 1 base, leaving 16 bases between the germline ends. Supplemented by reference TRBV13 and TRBJ1-2, the full variable domain reads AAGVIQSPRHLIKEKRETATLKCYPIPRHDTVYWYQQGPGQDPQFLISFYEKMQSDKGSIPDRFSAQQFSDYHSELNMSSLELGDSALYFCASTLKGRINYGYTFGSGTRLTVV.

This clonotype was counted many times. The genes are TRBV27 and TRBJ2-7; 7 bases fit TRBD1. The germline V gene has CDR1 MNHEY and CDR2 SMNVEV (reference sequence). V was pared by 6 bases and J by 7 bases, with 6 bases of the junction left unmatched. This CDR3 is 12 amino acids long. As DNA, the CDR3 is TGTGCCAGCAGCCGACAGGGCCGGGAGCAGTACTTC. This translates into CASSRQGREQYF.

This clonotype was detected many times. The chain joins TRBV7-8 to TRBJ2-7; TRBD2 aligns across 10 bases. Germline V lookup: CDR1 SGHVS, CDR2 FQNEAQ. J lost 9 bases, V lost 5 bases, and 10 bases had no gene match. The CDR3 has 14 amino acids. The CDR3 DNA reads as TGTGCCAGCAGCCCCCCCCTAGCGGGGGCCTCGCAGTACTTC. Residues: CASSPPLAGASQYF.

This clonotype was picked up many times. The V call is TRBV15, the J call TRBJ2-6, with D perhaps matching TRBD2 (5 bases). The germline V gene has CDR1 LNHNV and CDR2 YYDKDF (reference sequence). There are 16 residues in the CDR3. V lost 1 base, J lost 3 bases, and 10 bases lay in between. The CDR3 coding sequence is TGTGCCACCAGCAGAGCAAACAGCGGTGGGGCCAACGTCCTGACTTTC. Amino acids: CATSRANSGGANVLTF.

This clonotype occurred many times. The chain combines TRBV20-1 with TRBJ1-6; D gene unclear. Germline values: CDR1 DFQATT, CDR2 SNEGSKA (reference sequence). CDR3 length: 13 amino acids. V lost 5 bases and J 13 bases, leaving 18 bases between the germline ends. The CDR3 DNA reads TGCAGTGCTTATGGCCAGACCGCGGGGCCCCTCCACTTT. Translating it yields CSAYGQTAGPLHF.

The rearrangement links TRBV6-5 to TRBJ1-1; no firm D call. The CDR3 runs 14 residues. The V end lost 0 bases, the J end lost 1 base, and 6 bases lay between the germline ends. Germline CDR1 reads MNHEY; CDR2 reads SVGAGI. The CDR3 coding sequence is TGTGCCAGCAGTTACTCGATACAGAACACTGAAGCTTTCTTT. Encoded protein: CASSYSIQNTEAFF.

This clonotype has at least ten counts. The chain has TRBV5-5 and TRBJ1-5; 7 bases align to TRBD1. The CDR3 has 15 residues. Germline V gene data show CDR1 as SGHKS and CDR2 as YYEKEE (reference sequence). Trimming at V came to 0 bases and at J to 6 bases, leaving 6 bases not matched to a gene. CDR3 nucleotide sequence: TGTGCCAGCAGCTTGGAGAGACAGGGCTCTCAGCCCCAGCATTTT. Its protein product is CASSLERQGSQPQHF.

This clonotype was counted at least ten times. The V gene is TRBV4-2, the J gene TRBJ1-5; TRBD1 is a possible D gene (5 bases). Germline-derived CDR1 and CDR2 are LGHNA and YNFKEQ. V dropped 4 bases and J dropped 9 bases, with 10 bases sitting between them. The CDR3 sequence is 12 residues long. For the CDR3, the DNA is TGTGCCAGCAGCCGGGACTTTGGGCCCCAGCATTTT. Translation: CASSRDFGPQHF.

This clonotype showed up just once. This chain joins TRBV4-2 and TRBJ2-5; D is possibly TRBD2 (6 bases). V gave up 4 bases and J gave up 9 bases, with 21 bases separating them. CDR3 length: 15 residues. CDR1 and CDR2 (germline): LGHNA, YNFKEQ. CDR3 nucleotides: TGTGCCAGCAGCCTCGCCGGGACTGAACAAGGGGCCCAGTACTTC. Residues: CASSLAGTEQGAQYF.

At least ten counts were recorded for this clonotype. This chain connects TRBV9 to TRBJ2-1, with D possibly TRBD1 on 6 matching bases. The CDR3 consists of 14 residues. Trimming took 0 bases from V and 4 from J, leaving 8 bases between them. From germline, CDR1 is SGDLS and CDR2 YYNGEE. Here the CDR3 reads CASSVVGQYNEQFF. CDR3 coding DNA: TGTGCCAGCAGCGTAGTAGGACAGTACAATGAGCAGTTCTTC.

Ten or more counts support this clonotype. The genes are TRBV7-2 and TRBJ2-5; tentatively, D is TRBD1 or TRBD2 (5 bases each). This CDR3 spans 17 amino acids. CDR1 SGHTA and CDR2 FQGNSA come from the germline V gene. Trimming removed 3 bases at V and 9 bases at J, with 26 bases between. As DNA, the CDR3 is TGTGCCAGCAGCTTGTTATCCCATGGGATCAACCCGGGACCCCAGTACTTC. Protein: CASSLLSHGINPGPQYF.

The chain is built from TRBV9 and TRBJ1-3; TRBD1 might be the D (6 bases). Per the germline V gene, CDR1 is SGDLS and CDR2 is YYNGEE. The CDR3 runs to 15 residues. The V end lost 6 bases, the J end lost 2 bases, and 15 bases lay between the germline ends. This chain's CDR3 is CASNENAGAGNTIYF. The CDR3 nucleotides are TGTGCCAGCAACGAAAACGCAGGGGCTGGAAACACCATATATTTT. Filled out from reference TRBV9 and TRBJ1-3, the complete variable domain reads DSGVTQTPKHLITATGQRVTLRCSPRSGDLSVYWYQQSLDQGLQFLIQYYNGEERAKGNILERFSAQQFPDLHSELNLSSLELGDSALYFCASNENAGAGNTIYFGEGSWLTVV.